This T cell receptor beta chain was captured in a study of cytomegalovirus exposure and HLA in healthy donors. Both 60 Vbeta primers and 13 Jbeta primers went into the PCR. Libraries were prepared by immunoSEQ multiplex PCR; TCRdb keeps only in-frame clonotypes and omits some of them. The sample carries roughly 100,000 clones, about three quarters recorded once. Broader study findings: In a later analysis, V- and J-gene trimming of beta chains associated with a DCLRE1C missense variant, replicated independently. A previous analysis found most TCR beta V segments productive roughly 87% or roughly 30% of the time.

With regard to this clone: Its antigen is not known.

CDR1 SGHKS and CDR2 YYEKEE come from the germline V gene (reference sequence). This CDR3 contains 15 residues. The V and J ends lost 2 bases and 6 bases, in that order; junction bases with no gene match: 8. The sequence derives from a woman in her 40s in good health and CMV-seropositive. The source material was PBMCs. The rearrangement uses TRBV5-5 and TRBJ1-5; 7 bases agree with TRBD1. The CDR3 is CASSLAPGGGQPQHF. CDR3 nucleotides: TGTGCCAGCAGCTTAGCTCCAGGGGGTGGTCAGCCCCAGCATTTT.